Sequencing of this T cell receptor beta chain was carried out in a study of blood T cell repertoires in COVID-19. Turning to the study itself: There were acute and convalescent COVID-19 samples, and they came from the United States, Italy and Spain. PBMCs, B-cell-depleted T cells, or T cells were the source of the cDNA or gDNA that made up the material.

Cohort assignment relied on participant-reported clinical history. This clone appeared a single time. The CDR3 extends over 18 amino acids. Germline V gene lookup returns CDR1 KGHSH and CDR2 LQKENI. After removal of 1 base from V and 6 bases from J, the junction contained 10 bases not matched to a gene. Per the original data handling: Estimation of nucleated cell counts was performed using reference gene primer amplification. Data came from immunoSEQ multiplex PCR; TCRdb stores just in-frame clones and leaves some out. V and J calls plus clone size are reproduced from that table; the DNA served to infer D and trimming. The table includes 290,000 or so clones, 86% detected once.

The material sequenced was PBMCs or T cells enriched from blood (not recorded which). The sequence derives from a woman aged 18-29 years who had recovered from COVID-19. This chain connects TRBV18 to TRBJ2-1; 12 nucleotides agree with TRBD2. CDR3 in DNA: TGTGCCAGCTCACCACGTCGGCTAGCGGGGGGGGCGCGCAATGAGCAGTTCTTC. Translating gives CASSPRRLAGGARNEQFF.